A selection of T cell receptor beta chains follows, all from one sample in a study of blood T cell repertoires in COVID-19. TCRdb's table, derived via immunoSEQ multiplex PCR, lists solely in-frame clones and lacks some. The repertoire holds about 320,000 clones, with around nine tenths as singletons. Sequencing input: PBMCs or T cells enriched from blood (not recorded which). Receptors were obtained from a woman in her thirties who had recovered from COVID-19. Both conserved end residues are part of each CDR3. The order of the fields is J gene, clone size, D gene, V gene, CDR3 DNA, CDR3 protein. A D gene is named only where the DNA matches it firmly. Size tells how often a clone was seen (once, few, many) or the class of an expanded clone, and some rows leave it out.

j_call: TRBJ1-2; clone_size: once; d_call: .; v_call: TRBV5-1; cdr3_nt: TGCGCCAGCAGCTTTGAGGACAGAAGTAACTATGGCTACACCTTC; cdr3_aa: CASSFEDRSNYGYTF
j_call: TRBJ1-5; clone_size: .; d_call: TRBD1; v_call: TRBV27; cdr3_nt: TGTGCCAGCAGTCCGCGGGACAGGGAAGGTCAGCCCCAGCATTTT; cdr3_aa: CASSPRDREGQPQHF
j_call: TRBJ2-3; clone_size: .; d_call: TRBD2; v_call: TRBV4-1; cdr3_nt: TGCGCCAGCAGCCAATCTAGCGGGGGTAGGACAGATACGCAGTATTTT; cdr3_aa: CASSQSSGGRTDTQYF
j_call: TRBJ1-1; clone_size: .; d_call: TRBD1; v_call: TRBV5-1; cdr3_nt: TGCGCCAGCAGCTCCGACAGGGGTAGTACTGAAGCTTTCTTT; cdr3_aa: CASSSDRGSTEAFF
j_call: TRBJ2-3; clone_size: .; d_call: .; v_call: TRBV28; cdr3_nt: TGTGCCAGCAGTTTTTCGCGGCAGGGGGGATATACGCAGTATTTT; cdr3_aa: CASSFSRQGGYTQYF
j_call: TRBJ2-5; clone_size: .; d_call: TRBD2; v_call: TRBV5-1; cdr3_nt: TGCGCCAGCAGCTTGGATAGCGGGGGGGCCTGGGAGACCCAGTACTTC; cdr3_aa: CASSLDSGGAWETQYF
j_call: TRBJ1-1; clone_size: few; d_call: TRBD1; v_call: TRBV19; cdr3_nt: TGTGCCAGTACCCTTGGACAGGGGGGCACTGAAGCTTTCTTT; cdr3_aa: CASTLGQGGTEAFF
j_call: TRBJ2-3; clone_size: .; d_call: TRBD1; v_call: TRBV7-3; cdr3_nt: TGTGCCAGCAGCTTAGGGACAGGATCTACAGATACGCAGTATTTT; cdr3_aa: CASSLGTGSTDTQYF
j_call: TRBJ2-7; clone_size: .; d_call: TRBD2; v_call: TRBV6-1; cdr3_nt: TGTGCCAGCAGTGGGAGGGCAAAGGGACTAGCGGGGGTGGATTACGAGCAGTACTTC; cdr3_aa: CASSGRAKGLAGVDYEQYF
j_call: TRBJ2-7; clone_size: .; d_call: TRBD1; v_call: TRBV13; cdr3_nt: TGTGCCAGCAGCACTTCCGGGACAGGGTTCCACGAGCAGTACTTC; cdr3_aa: CASSTSGTGFHEQYF
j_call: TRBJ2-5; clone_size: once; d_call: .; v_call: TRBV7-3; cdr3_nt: TGTGCCAGCAGCTTTAACAGGGCTGAGACCCAGTACTTC; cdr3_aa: CASSFNRAETQYF
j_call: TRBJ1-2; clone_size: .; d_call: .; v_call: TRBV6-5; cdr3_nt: TGTGCCAGCACGACAGTTCCTTCTAACTATGGCTACACCTTC; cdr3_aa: CASTTVPSNYGYTF
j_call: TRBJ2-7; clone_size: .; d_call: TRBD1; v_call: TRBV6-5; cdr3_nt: TGTGCCAGCACTCCGGGACAGGGCTCCTACGAGCAGTACTTC; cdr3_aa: CASTPGQGSYEQYF
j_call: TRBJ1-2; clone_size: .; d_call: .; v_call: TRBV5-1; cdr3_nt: TGCGCCAGCAGCCCAACACTAAACCCTAACTATGGCTACACCTTC; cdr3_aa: CASSPTLNPNYGYTF
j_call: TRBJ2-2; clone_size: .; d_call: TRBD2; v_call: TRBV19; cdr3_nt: TGTGCCAGTAGTATTGCGGGGGGAGCGAACACCGGGGAGCTGTTTTTT; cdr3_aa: CASSIAGGANTGELFF
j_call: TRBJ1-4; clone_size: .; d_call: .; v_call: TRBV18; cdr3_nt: TGTGCCAGCTCACGTCTAGATGAAAAACTGTTTTTT; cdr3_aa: CASSRLDEKLFF
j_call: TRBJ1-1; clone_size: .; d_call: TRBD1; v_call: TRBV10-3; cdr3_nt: TGTGCCATCAACCACCGGGACAGAATAAACCGTACTGAAGCTTTCTTT; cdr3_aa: CAINHRDRINRTEAFF
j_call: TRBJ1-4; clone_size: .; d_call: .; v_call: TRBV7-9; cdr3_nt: TGTGCCAGCAGCTTAGCACAGGGAAGGGGTGAAAAACTGTTTTTT; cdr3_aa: CASSLAQGRGEKLFF
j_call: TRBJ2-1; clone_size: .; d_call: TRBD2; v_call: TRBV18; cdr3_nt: TGTGCCAGCTCACCCATAGCGGGGGGGATCCCTACCGATGAGCAGTTCTTC; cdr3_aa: CASSPIAGGIPTDEQFF
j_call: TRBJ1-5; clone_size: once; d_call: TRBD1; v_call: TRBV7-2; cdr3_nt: TGTGCCAGCAGCTTAGTTGGGACAGGGCTTAGCAATCAGCCCCAGCATTTT; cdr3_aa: CASSLVGTGLSNQPQHF
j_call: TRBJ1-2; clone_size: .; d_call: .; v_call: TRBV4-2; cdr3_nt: TGTGCCAGCAGCCAAGATATCGTGGGGCTTCGGTATGGCTACACCTTC; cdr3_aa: CASSQDIVGLRYGYTF
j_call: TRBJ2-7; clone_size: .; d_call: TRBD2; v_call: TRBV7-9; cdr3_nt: TGTGCCAGCAGCCCCGGGACTAGCGTCGAGCAGTACTTC; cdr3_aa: CASSPGTSVEQYF
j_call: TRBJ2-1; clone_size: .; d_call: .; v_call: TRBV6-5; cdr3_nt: TGTGCCAGCAGACACGAGACTAGATACAATGAGCAGTTCTTC; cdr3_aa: CASRHETRYNEQFF
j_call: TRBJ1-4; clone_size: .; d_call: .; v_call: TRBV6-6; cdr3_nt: TGTGCCAGCAGCGACGGGACACACCCCGCAGGGGAAAAACTGTTTTTT; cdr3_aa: CASSDGTHPAGEKLFF
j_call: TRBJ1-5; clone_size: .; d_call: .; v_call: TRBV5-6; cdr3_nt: TGTGCCAGCAGACGACAAGAGCTACCAAATCAGCCCCAGCATTTT; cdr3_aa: CASRRQELPNQPQHF
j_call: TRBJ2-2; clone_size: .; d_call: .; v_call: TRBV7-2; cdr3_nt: TGTGCCAGCAGCTATCTAGCGTTGAACACCGGGGAGCTGTTTTTT; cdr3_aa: CASSYLALNTGELFF
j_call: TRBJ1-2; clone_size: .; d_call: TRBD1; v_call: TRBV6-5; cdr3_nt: TGTGCCAGCAGTCCGGACAGGGTAGAGGGCTACACCTTC; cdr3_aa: CASSPDRVEGYTF
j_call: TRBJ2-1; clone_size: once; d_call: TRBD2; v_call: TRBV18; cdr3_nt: TGTGCCAGCTCTCCTCCGCTGGGCCCGGGGGGCAATGAGCAGTTCTTC; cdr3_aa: CASSPPLGPGGNEQFF
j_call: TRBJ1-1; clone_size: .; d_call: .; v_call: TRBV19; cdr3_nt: TGTGCCAGTACCGAGGGAACAGACATGAACACTGAAGCTTTCTTT; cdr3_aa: CASTEGTDMNTEAFF
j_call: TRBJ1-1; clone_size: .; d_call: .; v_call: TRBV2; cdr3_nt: TGTGCCATCCGGGGGAGAAGGTCTGAAGCTTTCTTT; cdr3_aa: CAIRGRRSEAFF
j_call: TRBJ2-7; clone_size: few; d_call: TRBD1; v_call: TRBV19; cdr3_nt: TGTGCCAGTAGTATTGGCAGGGGGTACGAGCAGTACTTC; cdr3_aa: CASSIGRGYEQYF
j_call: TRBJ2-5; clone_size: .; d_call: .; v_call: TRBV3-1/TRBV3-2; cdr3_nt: TGTGCCAGCAGCCAGACTAGTCAGGGAGAGACCCAGTACTTC; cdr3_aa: CASSQTSQGETQYF
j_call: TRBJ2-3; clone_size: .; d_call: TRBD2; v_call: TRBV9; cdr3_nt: TGTGCCAGCAGCTCTCACCCGGGACTACCCACAGATACGCAGTATTTT; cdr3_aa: CASSSHPGLPTDTQYF
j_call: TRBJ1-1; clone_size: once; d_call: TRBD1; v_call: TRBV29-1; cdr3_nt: TGCAGCGTTAATGAGGGGGCGGGTAACGCTGAAGCTTTCTTT; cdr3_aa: CSVNEGAGNAEAFF
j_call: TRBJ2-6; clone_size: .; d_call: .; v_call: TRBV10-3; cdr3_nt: TGTGCCATTCGGGGGGCCAACGTCCTGACTTTC; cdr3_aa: CAIRGANVLTF
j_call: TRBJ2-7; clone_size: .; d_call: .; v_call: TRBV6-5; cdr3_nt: TGTGCCAGCAGTAGAACCGGGACAAACTCCTACGAGCAGTACTTC; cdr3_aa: CASSRTGTNSYEQYF
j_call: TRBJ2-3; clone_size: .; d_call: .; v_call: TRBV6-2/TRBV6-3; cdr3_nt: TGTGCCAGCAGCCTCGGGGTCCACGCGGATACGCAGTATTTT; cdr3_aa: CASSLGVHADTQYF
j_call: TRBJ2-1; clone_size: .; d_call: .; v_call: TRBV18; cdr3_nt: TGTGCCAGCTCAGGGCAGAGCTCCTACAATGAGCAGTTCTTC; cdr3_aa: CASSGQSSYNEQFF